This entry describes one T cell receptor beta chain. Its antigen remains unidentified. One base away there is no much larger clone; base qualities are not given. The sample is drawn from a study of cytomegalovirus exposure and HLA in healthy donors (dated by TCRdb to between 2016 and 2019). At the level of the whole study: An earlier analysis of roughly 500 of the donors reported roughly 300 Gb of sequence data and some 110 million unique TCR beta sequences obtained from some 200 million T cells. About 300 gigabases of sequencing data and approximately 85 million unique TCR sequences were included in an early release covering about 700 HLA-typed donors. The genetic ancestry cluster associated with self-reported Caucasian donors included 80% to 90% of the roughly 390 genotyped donors. The study aimed to test whether signatures of past pathogen exposure could be identified by cataloging public T cell receptors. The T cell repertoires of several hundred subjects were profiled by immunosequencing and related to cytomegalovirus serostatus. Besides the first cohort of 500 to 700 subjects, a separate validation cohort made up of 120 different subjects was used. The study combined high-throughput TCR immunosequencing, statistical association of individual TCRs with disease status, and machine learning to predict cytomegalovirus infection status. In a later analysis, previously published TCR beta repertoires from 550 to 700 donors were re-analyzed and high-resolution HLA genotyping was added so that TCR occurrence patterns could be studied. In the later analysis, no new phenotypic data were used to find candidate immune exposures; instead, reliance was placed on TCR beta sequences and their occurrence across donors. In an earlier analysis of more than 550 of the donors, high-throughput TCR beta sequencing was used to judge whether each TCR beta V gene segment behaved as functional or pseudogenic. Donor age, sex, ethnicity and CMV serostatus were compiled together with the repertoire data. A later genetic analysis took genome-wide SNP genotypes for about 55% of the 666 donors and used that subset as a discovery cohort. All discovery cohort repertoires had been generated on a single sequencing platform. HLA typing covered class I and class II loci at four-digit resolution. The number of typed donors differed by locus: about 629-630 for A, B, C, DRB1 and DQB1; 500 to 550 for DQA1; 606 for DPA1; and some 470 for DPB1. A handful of DR-DQ haplotypes were treated as single units for association and clustering because of strong linkage in the cohort. Among 300 to 500 genotyped donors of the cohort, an average of about 220,000 unique TCR beta nucleotide sequences was sequenced per donor, of which about 19% were non-productive. What the authors observed across the whole study: The authors suggested that the approach could potentially be extended to other disease states and immunological phenotypes. V-gene and J-gene trimming of TCR beta chains was associated with a missense DCLRE1C variant in a later genetic analysis, and the association was replicated in an independent cohort. Assigning TCR associations to individual alleles was difficult when HLA alleles, especially DR and DQ, strongly co-occurred. CMV serostatus was the only immune exposure information available for the cohort. In this cohort, only TCR beta chains were sequenced, and detectable features were limited by the absence of alpha or paired-chain data. Some IMGT-functional V segments, including TRBV6-2 and TRBV6-3, could not be told apart with the 87-base-pair reads, so those segments were excluded. Because HLA typing was unavailable for some donors at each locus, only the typed subset was used in association tests. According to a later genetic analysis, donors in an Asian-associated ancestry cluster had fewer N-insertions in productive TCRs than the roughly 700-donor mean. In a later analysis, around 17,000 TCR beta sequences were associated with specific HLA alleles at a false discovery rate of 0.05. Broadly in line with IMGT annotations, most TCR beta V segments showed up in productive rearrangements about 90% or about 30% of the time in an earlier analysis of several hundred of the donors. In a later analysis, several top co-occurrence clusters were reported to appear linked to parvovirus B19, influenza, CMV and Epstein-Barr virus. In both the original and validation cohorts, the classifier was reported to diagnose cytomegalovirus status with high specificity and sensitivity. In a later analysis, the rate of TCR association differed among HLA loci, with DRB1 alleles having the most associated TCRs and HLA-C alleles having the fewest. In a later analysis, HLA-associated TCR beta chains were found to be more clonally expanded and to have lower generation probabilities than equally common non-associated chains. In vitro tests confirmed that a few of the cytomegalovirus-associated TCR beta chains recognize cytomegalovirus antigens. Because counts were too low, under 20 rarely observed V segments, including chromosome 9 orphons, were left out of the earlier analysis of a few hundred of the donors. A further reported finding was that TCR beta sequences accurately predicted the HLA-A and HLA-B alleles for most subjects in the first cohort. Most CMV-associated TCR beta chains appeared to be HLA-restricted in a later analysis, and the HLA associations seemed to be driven largely by CMV exposure. The presence/absence analyses assumed that sequencing depth was roughly uniform across donors, and that assumption may not be true. A group of highly shared sequence variants was considered likely to be a technical artifact of the sequencing pipeline. While some public TCRs were present in many individuals, most TCR sequences turned up only very rarely across donors. A total of some 180 TCR beta chains were listed by the study as associated with cytomegalovirus. Correlated functional status among segregating V segments might be attributable to linkage disequilibrium, but an unknown experimental factor could not be ruled out.

Libraries were built with the immunoSEQ multiplex PCR assay. A mixture of 60 forward primers for TCR Vbeta segments and 13 reverse primers for TCR Jbeta segments was used in the multiplex PCR. Amplification of the CDR3 region of rearranged TCR beta genes was performed with a multiplex PCR assay on genomic DNA. The Illumina HiSeq System was used to sequence the amplified TCR beta libraries as 87-base-pair reads. On the authors' methods: Across the 600 to 700 repertoires, a later analysis counted 75 million to 90 million unique TCR beta chains, approximately 12 million of which were shared by at least two donors. A nearest-neighbor algorithm error-corrected the raw reads and collapsed the reads into unique sequences, merging closely related sequences to remove PCR and sequencing errors. CDR3 sequences were aligned to IMGT reference sequences to assign V, D and J gene segments. For a sequence to be retained, a match of at least six nucleotides to both a V gene segment and a J gene segment was required. Rearrangements were classified as productive when the CDR3 lacked stop codons and remained in frame with V and J, and all other rearrangements were classified as non-productive. CDR3 was defined by IMGT convention, running from the second conserved V-encoded cysteine to the conserved J-encoded phenylalanine. In an earlier analysis of some 550 of the donors, sequences lacking an unambiguous match to a single V gene segment were excluded. An earlier analysis of several hundred of the donors called V segments functional above 56.7% productive rearrangements and segregating when the between-donor standard deviation exceeded 5%. A statistical classification framework was developed to diagnose cytomegalovirus status using the catalog of TCR beta chain sequences. In a later analysis, TCR nucleotide sequences were compared against IMGT/GENE-DB human TR gene sequences so that V and J genes could be assigned. The TCRdist pipeline was used in a later analysis to assign CDR3 sequences and most-parsimonious VDJ recombination scenarios. In a later analysis, every TCR beta chain was defined by the combination of its CDR3 amino acid sequence and its V-gene family, and reads without a unique V-gene family were dropped. A later analysis removed roughly 590 highly shared, low-generation-probability nucleotide sequences to deal with suspected cross-contamination and a sequencing artifact. In a later analysis, a clonal expansion index for each public chain was calculated from normalized within-repertoire ranks of inferred template counts. Generation probabilities in a later analysis came from a VDJ recombination model fitted to out-of-frame rearrangements, and those results were checked against IGoR. In a later analysis, TCR-TCR, TCR-HLA and TCR-CMV co-occurrence was scored with hypergeometric tests, and a repertoire-size bias correction was applied to TCR pairs. In a later analysis, false discovery rates were estimated by permuting HLA or CMV assignments 20 times. In a later analysis, co-occurring TCRs were grouped with DBSCAN, and TCRdist sequence similarity was added when clustering was performed within HLA-allele-positive subsets. For co-occurrence clustering, repertoires with fewer than 30,000 or more than 120,000 public chains were excluded, along with roughly five repertoires with anomalous nucleotide sharing. TCRdb stores this immuneACCESS table with in-frame sequences only. Part of the clones is absent; in the studies checked, under half of the shortfall reflects unresolved V genes, and no reason is known for the rest. From that table come the V and J calls and clone size; the DNA was used to work out D and trimming. The sample includes about 150,000 clones, with roughly 80% observed a single time. Jointly, the top ten make up 4% of the sample.

The CDR3 covers 15 residues, taking in both the cysteine and the phenylalanine. Of the read, only the CDR3 DNA is kept; its 45 bases are in frame from base 1. V loses 7 bases, J loses 6 bases, and the germline ends lie 16 bases apart. The germline V gene gives CDR1 as MGHDK and CDR2 as SYGVNS. In total, around 600 healthy bone marrow donors made up the cohort. All cohort members were sampled while nominally healthy, although unrecorded immune exposures were likely present. The donor was CMV seronegative and belonged to the group of around 350 seronegative cohort members. A peripheral blood sample was provided by each donor, and peripheral blood mononuclear cells were used for TCR beta sequencing. The Qiagen DNeasy Blood Extraction Kit was used to extract genomic DNA from the blood cell samples.

The chain was built from TRBV25-1 and TRBJ1-6, with no confidently assigned D gene. This receptor was obtained from a woman aged 40-49 years in good health and CMV-seronegative. The sequenced sample was PBMCs. The CDR3 in this case is CASTPWQASNSPLHF. The nucleotides are TGTGCCAGCACCCCATGGCAGGCCTCTAATTCACCCCTCCACTTT.